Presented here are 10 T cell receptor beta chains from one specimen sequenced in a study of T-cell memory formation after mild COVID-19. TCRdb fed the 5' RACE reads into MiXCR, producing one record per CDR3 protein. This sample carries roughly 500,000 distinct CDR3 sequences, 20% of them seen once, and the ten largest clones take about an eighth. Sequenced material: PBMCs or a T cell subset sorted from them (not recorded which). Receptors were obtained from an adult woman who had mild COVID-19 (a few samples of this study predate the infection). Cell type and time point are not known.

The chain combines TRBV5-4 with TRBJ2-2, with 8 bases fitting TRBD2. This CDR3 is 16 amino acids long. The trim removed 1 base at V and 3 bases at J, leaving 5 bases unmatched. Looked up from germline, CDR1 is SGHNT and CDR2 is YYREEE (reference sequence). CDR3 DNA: TGTGCCAGCAGCTTGATAGCGGGATGGGACACCGGGGAGCTGTTTTTT. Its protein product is CASSLIAGWDTGELFF.

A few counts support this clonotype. For the CDR3, the DNA is TGCAGTGCCGCCCGAGGGACTACGTGGGACATTCAGTACTTC. It yields the protein CSAARGTTWDIQYF. The chain links TRBV20-1 to TRBJ2-4, with 7 nucleotides matching TRBD2. CDR1 DFQATT and CDR2 SNEGSKA come from the germline V gene (reference sequence). The CDR3 consists of 14 residues. V trimming: 6 bases; J trimming: 8 bases; junction bases outside the gene matches: 13.

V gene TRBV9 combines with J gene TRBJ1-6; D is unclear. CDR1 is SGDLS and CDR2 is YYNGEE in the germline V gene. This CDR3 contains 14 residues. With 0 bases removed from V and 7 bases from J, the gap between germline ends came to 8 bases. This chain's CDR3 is CASSVGPGNSPLHF. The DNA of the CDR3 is TGTGCCAGCAGCGTAGGGCCCGGAAATTCACCCCTCCACTTT.

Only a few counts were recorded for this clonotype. The CDR3 coding sequence is TGCAGTGCTAGGGCCGTGAACACTGAAGCTTTCTTT. Translating gives CSARAVNTEAFF. V gene TRBV20-1 combines with J gene TRBJ1-1; no clear D gene. The V gene lost 3 bases and the J gene lost 0 bases, with 5 bases spanning the gap. Per germline, CDR1 DFQATT and CDR2 SNEGSKA (reference sequence). The CDR3 totals 12 residues.

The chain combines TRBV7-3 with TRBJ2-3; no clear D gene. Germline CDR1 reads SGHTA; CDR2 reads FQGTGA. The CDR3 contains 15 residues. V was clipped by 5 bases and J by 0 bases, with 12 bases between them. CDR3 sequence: CASSPRAISTDTQYF. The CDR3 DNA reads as TGTGCCAGCAGCCCCCGGGCCATTAGCACAGATACGCAGTATTTT.

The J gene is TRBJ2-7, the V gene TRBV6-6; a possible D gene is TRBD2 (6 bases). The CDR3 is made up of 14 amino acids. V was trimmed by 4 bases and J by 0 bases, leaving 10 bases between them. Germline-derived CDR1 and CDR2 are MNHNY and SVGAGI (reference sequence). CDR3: CASSLTSRSYEQYF. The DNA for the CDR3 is TGTGCCAGCAGTTTGACTAGTCGCTCCTACGAGCAGTACTTC.

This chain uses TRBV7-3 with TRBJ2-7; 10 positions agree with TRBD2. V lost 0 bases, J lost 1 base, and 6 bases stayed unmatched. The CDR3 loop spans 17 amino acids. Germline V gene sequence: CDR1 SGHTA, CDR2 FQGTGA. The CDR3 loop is CASSLTSSGSASYEQYF. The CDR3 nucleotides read TGTGCCAGCAGCTTAACCTCTAGCGGGAGTGCGTCCTACGAGCAGTACTTC.

CDR3 sequence (DNA): TGCGCCAGCAGCCAAGGTCGGCGGAGCACAGATACGCAGTATTTT. Its protein is CASSQGRRSTDTQYF. This chain joins TRBV4-1 and TRBJ2-3, with D unclear. Trimming shortened V by 1 base and J by 0 bases, and 8 bases separated the two germline ends. CDR3 length equals 15 residues. Germline V lookup: CDR1 MGHRA, CDR2 YSYEKL.

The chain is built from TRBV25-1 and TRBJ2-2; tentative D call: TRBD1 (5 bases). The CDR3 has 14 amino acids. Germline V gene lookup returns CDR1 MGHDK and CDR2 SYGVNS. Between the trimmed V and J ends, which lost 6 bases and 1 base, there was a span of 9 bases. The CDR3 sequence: CASREDRNTGELFF. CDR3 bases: TGTGCCAGCAGGGAAGACAGGAACACCGGGGAGCTGTTTTTT.

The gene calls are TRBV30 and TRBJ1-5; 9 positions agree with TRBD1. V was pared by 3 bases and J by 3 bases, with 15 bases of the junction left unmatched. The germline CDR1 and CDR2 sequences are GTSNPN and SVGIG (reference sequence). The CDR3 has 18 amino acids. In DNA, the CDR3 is TGTGCCTGGAGCGCTCGTTCCCCGGGACAGGGAGACAATCAGCCCCAGCATTTT. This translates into CAWSARSPGQGDNQPQHF.